This T cell receptor delta chain was sequenced during a study of γδ T cells in repeated Plasmodium falciparum infection. Across the study: Age- and gender-matched Australian children served as comparison for malaria-exposed Malian children. Samples were taken at baseline, before some infections, and 21 days after each.

By share, this clone ranks as medium-sized. Its antigen is unidentified. In the same sample, other DNA sequences code for this CDR3. Germline CDR1 and CDR2: TSWWSYY and QGS. The V gene lost 5 bases and the J gene lost 4 bases, with 20 bases spanning the gap. This CDR3 contains 16 residues. Findings and caveats of the study: Vgamma9/Vdelta2+ T cells showed a stable polyclonal repertoire with shared TCRgamma sequences. Vdelta2-negative gammadelta repertoires appeared less diverse and less shared in Malian than Australian children.

TCRdb reanalysed the multiplex PCR reads with CATT. The table records more than 45,000 delta-chain clones, roughly 1.8% of them present only once. Bulk repertoires came from Vgamma9/Vdelta2+ or Vdelta2-negative gammadelta T cells flow-sorted from PBMC. This chain links TRDV1 with TRDJ1, with D hard to call. This clonotype was obtained from a pool of human donors (malaria-infected and uninfected, not separated). The sample taken for sequencing was gamma-delta T cells from blood. CDR3: CALGIRPVRNGDKLIF. The DNA for the CDR3 is TGTGCTCTTGGGATAAGACCCGTTAGGAACGGCGATAAACTCATCTTT.